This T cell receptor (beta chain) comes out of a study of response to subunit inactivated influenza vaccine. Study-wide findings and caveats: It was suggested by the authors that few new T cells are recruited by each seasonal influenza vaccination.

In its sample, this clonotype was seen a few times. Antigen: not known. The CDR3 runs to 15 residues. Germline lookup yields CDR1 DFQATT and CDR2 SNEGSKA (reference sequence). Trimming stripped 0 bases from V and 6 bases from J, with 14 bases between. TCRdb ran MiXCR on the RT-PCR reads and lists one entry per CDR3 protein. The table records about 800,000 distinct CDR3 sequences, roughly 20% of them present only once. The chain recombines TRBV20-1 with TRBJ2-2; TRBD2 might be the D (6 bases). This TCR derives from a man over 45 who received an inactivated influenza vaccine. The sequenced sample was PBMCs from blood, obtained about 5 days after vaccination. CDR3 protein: CSARDPGASPGELFF. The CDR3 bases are TGCAGTGCTAGAGACCCGGGAGCATCTCCCGGGGAGCTGTTTTTT.